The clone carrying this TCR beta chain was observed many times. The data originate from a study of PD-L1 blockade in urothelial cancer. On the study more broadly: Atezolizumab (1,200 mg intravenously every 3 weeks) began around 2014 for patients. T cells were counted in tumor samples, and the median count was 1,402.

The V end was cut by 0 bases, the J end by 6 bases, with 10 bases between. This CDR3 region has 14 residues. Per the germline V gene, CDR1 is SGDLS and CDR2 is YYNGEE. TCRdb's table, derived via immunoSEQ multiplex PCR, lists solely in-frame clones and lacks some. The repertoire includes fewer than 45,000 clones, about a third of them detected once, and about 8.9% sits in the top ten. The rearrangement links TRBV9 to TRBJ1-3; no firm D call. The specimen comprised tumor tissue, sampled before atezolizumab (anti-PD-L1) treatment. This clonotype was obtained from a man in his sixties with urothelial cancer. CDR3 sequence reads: CASSVEEGANTIYF. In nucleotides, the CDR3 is TGTGCCAGCAGCGTAGAGGAGGGCGCAAACACCATATATTTT.